The source of this T cell receptor beta chain is a study of synovial regulatory T cells in juvenile arthritis. Libraries were prepared by immunoSEQ multiplex PCR; TCRdb keeps only in-frame clonotypes and omits some of them. The sample's table shows about 10,000 clones. The CDR3 loop spans 10 amino acids. No nucleotide data were recorded. CDR1 SGHNT and CDR2 YENEEA come from the germline V gene. The sequence was obtained from a donor aged 2-29 years with juvenile idiopathic arthritis. This sequence joins TRBV11-3 and TRBJ2-1; TCRdb's D call, TRBD2, is unchecked because there is no DNA. The sample taken for sequencing was Treg cells from blood. Subset here: remaining (HLA-DR-negative) circulating blood Treg cells. CDR3 in amino acids: CASPCGEQFF.